Following are 3 T cell receptor beta chains from one sample sequenced in a study of shared clonotypes between healthy human individuals. Assay: immunoSEQ multiplex PCR; the TCRdb copy retains only in-frame clones and omits some. The table includes some 900,000 clones, approximately 76% detected once. The sequencing input was memory CD4+ T cells sorted from blood. The subset denotes: CD45RA-negative fraction. The receptors shown here come from a man aged 18-30 years in good health.

This clone is a singleton in its sample. The chain couples TRBV28 to TRBJ2-5; no clear D gene. V lost 6 bases, J lost 0 bases, and 17 bases lay in between. The CDR3 sequence is 16 residues long. Germline V gives CDR1 MDHEN, CDR2 SYDVKM. The CDR3 loop is CASSSLQAKNQETQYF. CDR3 DNA sequence: TGTGCCAGCAGCTCCCTTCAGGCCAAAAACCAAGAGACCCAGTACTTC.

This clone has only a few counts. CDR3 sequence: CASRDGGETQYF. CDR3 DNA: TGTGCCAGCAGAGATGGGGGTGAGACCCAGTACTTC. The chain carries TRBV6-5 and TRBJ2-5; either TRBD1 or TRBD2 may supply D (5 bases each). The V gene lost 6 bases and the J gene lost 5 bases, with 10 bases spanning the gap. CDR1 MNHEY and CDR2 SVGAGI come from the germline V gene. CDR3 length: 12 residues.

This rearrangement joins TRBV4-3 to TRBJ2-7, with D tentatively TRBD2 (6 bases). In germline, CDR1 is LGHNA, CDR2 YSLEER. The CDR3 has 18 amino acids. V was trimmed by 0 bases and J by 1 base, leaving 19 bases between them. Here the CDR3 reads CASSQEGMGGAISYEQYF. CDR3 nucleotides: TGCGCCAGCAGCCAAGAAGGGATGGGGGGTGCGATTTCCTACGAGCAGTACTTC.